What follows are 3 T cell receptor beta chains derived from one specimen sequenced in a study of blood T cell repertoires in COVID-19. TCRdb keeps only in-frame clones here, not all; method: immunoSEQ multiplex PCR. This repertoire shows 200,000 to 300,000 clones, roughly 87% found once; its top ten account for 2.5% to 3%. Sequencing was done on a sample of PBMCs or T cells enriched from blood (not recorded which). The receptors were gathered from a woman aged 30 to 39 with acute COVID-19.

The V and J genes are TRBV7-2 and TRBJ2-7; D perhaps matches TRBD2 (6 bases). Germline CDR1 SGHTA, CDR2 FQGNSA. The V end was cut by 3 bases, the J end by 1 base, with 19 bases between. This CDR3 spans 17 amino acids. The CDR3 spells CASSFRSSGDLSYEQYF. Written as DNA, the CDR3 is TGTGCCAGCAGCTTTCGTAGTAGCGGAGATCTTTCCTACGAGCAGTACTTC.

The chain carries TRBV11-2 and TRBJ2-7, with D maybe TRBD1 (5 bases). Deletions cut 5 bases from V and 3 bases from J, with 14 bases between. Germline CDR1 and CDR2: SGHAT and FQNNGV. The CDR3 spans 14 residues. In nucleotides, the CDR3 is TGTGCCAGCAGCCATTTGACAGTCTACTACGAGCAGTACTTC. This gives the protein CASSHLTVYYEQYF.

The CDR3 is CAWRSQETQYF. CDR3 DNA: TGTGCCTGGCGTAGCCAAGAGACCCAGTACTTC. The chain has TRBV30 and TRBJ2-5, with D uncertain. This CDR3 contains 11 residues. V was pared by 5 bases and J by 1 base, with 5 bases between. The V gene's germline CDR1 is GTSNPN and CDR2 SVGIG (reference sequence). Combining the CDR3 with reference TRBV30 and TRBJ2-5 gives the whole variable domain SQTIHQWPATLVQPVGSPLSLECTVEGTSNPNLYWYRQAAGRGLQLLFYSVGIGQISSEVPQNLSASRPQDRQFILSSKKLLLSDSGFYLCAWRSQETQYFGPGTRLLVL.